This T cell receptor beta chain was identified in a study of response to subunit inactivated influenza vaccine. Concerning this clonotype: Its target is unknown.

One entry per CDR3 protein results from TCRdb running MiXCR on the RT-PCR reads. The table records roughly 760,000 distinct CDR3 sequences, over 20% of them present only once. The V end lost 1 base, the J end lost 10 bases, and 8 bases lay between the germline ends. The CDR3 runs to 12 residues. In germline, CDR1 is SGHVS, CDR2 FNYEAQ. Findings of the study overall: Each seasonal flu vaccination may recruit only limited new T cells, authors suggested.

The starting material was PBMCs from blood, obtained roughly 5 days after vaccination. The clonotype originates from a middle-aged man who received an inactivated influenza vaccine. V gene TRBV7-6 combines with J gene TRBJ2-1, with D unclear. The CDR3 protein is CASSLGFMEQFF. DNA for the CDR3: TGTGCCAGCAGCTTAGGCTTCATGGAGCAGTTCTTC. The full variable domain, in which reference TRBV7-6 and TRBJ2-1 provide the parts outside the CDR3, is GAGVSQSPRYKVTKRGQDVALRCDPISGHVSLYWYRQALGQGPEFLTYFNYEAQQDKSGLPNDRFSAERPEGSISTLTIQRTEQRDSAMYRCASSLGFMEQFFGPGTRLTVL.